The 22 T cell receptor beta chains in this list originate from one sample, sequenced in a study of T cells after yellow fever vaccination. TCRdb analysed the 5' RACE reads with MiXCR anew, one entry per CDR3 protein. The table lists roughly 330,000 distinct CDR3 sequences, 3.5% to 4.5% of them singletons. The specimen was PBMCs, collected 5 days after the yellow fever booster vaccination. The source is a man younger than 35 who received the YFV17D yellow fever vaccine.

In its sample, this clonotype was seen once. V is TRBV7-2 and J is TRBJ2-5; TRBD1 might be the D (8 bases). The CDR3 length is 15 residues. V gave up 0 bases and J gave up 7 bases, with 15 bases separating them. Germline V gene data show CDR1 as SGHTA and CDR2 as FQGNSA. The CDR3 DNA reads TGTGCCAGCAGCTTAGCGACAGGGGAGGGGTTGACCCAGTACTTC. Its translation is CASSLATGEGLTQYF.

To note about this clonotype: A single base separates this from a much larger clone, so it may be a read error. The CDR3 DNA reads TGTGCCAGCAGCTCAGACAGGGCGAACTCCTACGAGCAGTACTTC. It yields the protein CASSSDRANSYEQYF. This chain uses TRBV7-8 with TRBJ2-7, with TRBD1 matching over 7 bases. The V gene's germline CDR1 is SGHVS and CDR2 FQNEAQ. V lost 4 bases to trimming and J lost 0 bases; unmatched junction nucleotides: 6. This CDR3 spans 15 amino acids.

This clonotype was seen ten or more times. The chain has TRBV2 and TRBJ2-7, with D unresolved. The germline gives CDR1 SNHLY, CDR2 FYNNEI. The CDR3 has 12 residues. Trimming took 0 bases from V and 9 from J, leaving 9 bases between them. The CDR3 DNA follows: TGTGCCAGCAGTGAAGCAATGCACGGGCAGTACTTC. It codes for CASSEAMHGQYF. Using reference TRBV2 and TRBJ2-7 for the parts outside the CDR3, the full variable domain is EPEVTQTPSHQVTQMGQEVILRCVPISNHLYFYWYRQILGQKVEFLVSFYNNEISEKSEIFDDQFSVERPDGSNFTLKIRSTKLEDSAMYFCASSEAMHGQYFGPGTRLTVT.

The J gene is TRBJ2-5, the V gene TRBV18; D is perhaps TRBD1 or TRBD2 (5 bases each). Per the germline V gene, CDR1 is KGHSH and CDR2 is LQKENI. Trimming took 1 base from V and 1 from J, leaving 10 bases between them. This CDR3 region has 15 residues. CDR3 protein: CASSPRWGFQETQYF. The CDR3 DNA is TGTGCCAGCTCACCACGATGGGGGTTCCAAGAGACCCAGTACTTC.

The chain has TRBV6-5 and TRBJ1-6, with D maybe TRBD1 (5 bases). Deletions cut 2 bases from V and 10 bases from J, with 12 bases between. Germline V gene data show CDR1 as MNHEY and CDR2 as SVGAGI. The CDR3 totals 14 residues. DNA for the CDR3: TGTGCCAGCAGTTACCGGGGGTACGGATCACCCCTCCACTTT. This gives the protein CASSYRGYGSPLHF.

The V and J genes are TRBV6-2 or TRBV6-3 and TRBJ2-7, with D possibly being TRBD2 (6 bases). The CDR3 spans 14 residues. V was pared by 9 bases and J by 7 bases, with 22 bases between. Per germline, CDR1 MNHEY and CDR2 SVGEGT. The CDR3 DNA sequence: TGTGCCAGTCTGTTCGGTGGGGGGAAAGGAGAGCAGTACTTC. Translated, it gives CASLFGGGKGEQYF.

This clonotype was seen only a few times. This chain links TRBV20-1 with TRBJ2-1; D is tentatively TRBD1 or TRBD2 (5 bases each). This CDR3 comprises 13 residues. Germline V lookup: CDR1 DFQATT, CDR2 SNEGSKA (reference sequence). Trimming took off 5 bases at V and 8 bases at J, with 16 bases between the two ends. The CDR3 DNA sequence: TGCAGTGCTTTGGCCGGGGCCCATGATGAGCAGTTCTTC. This encodes CSALAGAHDEQFF.

This clonotype came up a few times. The chain uses TRBV4-3 and TRBJ1-5; D gene unclear. The germline V gene encodes CDR1 LGHNA and CDR2 YSLEER. Trimming stripped 0 bases from V and 3 bases from J, with 6 bases between. The CDR3 consists of 14 residues. CDR3 amino acids: CASSQELLNQPQHF. CDR3 DNA: TGCGCCAGCAGCCAAGAGCTGCTCAATCAGCCCCAGCATTTT.

In its sample, this clonotype was seen many times. The chain uses TRBV28 and TRBJ1-1; the D gene is possibly TRBD1 (5 bases). Between the trimmed V and J ends, which lost 7 bases and 5 bases, there was a span of 20 bases. Germline V gene data show CDR1 as MDHEN and CDR2 as SYDVKM. The CDR3 has 15 amino acids. As DNA, the CDR3 is TGTGCCAGCACCTGGCCGGGGCAGGGATGGACTGAAGCTTTCTTT. Translated: CASTWPGQGWTEAFF.

This clonotype was counted only a few times. The V and J genes are TRBV4-2 and TRBJ2-5; TRBD2 might be the D (5 bases). The CDR3 consists of 15 residues. The V gene's germline CDR1 is LGHNA and CDR2 YNFKEQ. Trimming left V 0 bases short and J 4 bases short, with 12 bases between. DNA for the CDR3: TGTGCCAGCAGCCAAGAGTGGAGGATAGGAGAGACCCAGTACTTC. This codes for CASSQEWRIGETQYF.

In nucleotides, the CDR3 is TGCAGTGCTAGCTTGGCTAGCGGGTCGAGCTCCTACGAGCAGTACTTC. Residues: CSASLASGSSSYEQYF. J is TRBJ2-7 and V is TRBV20-1, with 8 bases lining up with TRBD2. Germline CDR1 and CDR2: DFQATT and SNEGSKA (reference sequence). The CDR3 sequence is 16 residues long. V was pared by 3 bases and J by 0 bases, with 10 bases of the junction left unmatched.

This sequence joins TRBV7-2 and TRBJ1-1; 7 positions agree with TRBD1. Germline loops: CDR1 SGHTA, CDR2 FQGNSA. This CDR3 comprises 15 residues. V trimming: 5 bases; J trimming: 6 bases; junction bases outside the gene matches: 12. DNA of the CDR3: TGTGCCAGCAGCATCGACAGGGCCGCGGGTCCTGAAGCTTTCTTT. Translated, it gives CASSIDRAAGPEAFF.

This clonotype has at least ten counts. The chain employs TRBV11-2 and TRBJ2-2; possibly TRBD2 for D (5 bases). Germline V gives CDR1 SGHAT, CDR2 FQNNGV. The CDR3 loop spans 14 amino acids. The V end lost 5 bases, the J end lost 6 bases, and 13 bases lay between the germline ends. The CDR3: CASSPGEGSGELFF. In nucleotides, the CDR3 is TGTGCCAGCAGCCCGGGTGAGGGCTCCGGGGAGCTGTTTTTT.

This clonotype was observed many times. The chain has TRBV21-1 and TRBJ2-2; no check of the table's D call, TRBD1, against the DNA was made. TRBV21-1 is reported as a pseudogene. There are 18 residues in the CDR3. The CDR3 reads CASSKSAPLPGNTGELFF. In nucleotides, the CDR3 is TGTGCCAGCAGCAAATCCGCCCCGCTCCCGGGGAACACCGGGGAGCTGTTTTTT.

This clonotype has a handful of counts. The chain recombines TRBV28 with TRBJ2-7; unclear D gene. V gave up 3 bases and J gave up 6 bases, with 0 bases separating them. CDR1 and CDR2 (germline): MDHEN, SYDVKM. The CDR3 has 9 residues. CDR3 residues: CASSFEQYV. The CDR3 nucleotides are TGTGCCAGCAGTTTCGAGCAGTACGTC.

Many counts were recorded for this clonotype. This chain uses TRBV5-1 with TRBJ2-1; no reliable D call. The CDR3 is made up of 16 amino acids. Trimming removed 0 bases from V and 0 bases from J, with 10 bases in between. CDR1 is SGHRS and CDR2 is YFSETQ in the germline V gene. The DNA of the CDR3 is TGCGCCAGCAGCTTGGTCCGATCCAGCTCCTACAATGAGCAGTTCTTC. This translates into CASSLVRSSSYNEQFF.

Remarks on this clonotype: With a much larger clone just one base away, this may be a read error. The rearrangement joins TRBV6-1 to TRBJ2-2; 10 nucleotides line up with TRBD2. Germline values: CDR1 MNHNS, CDR2 SASEGT. The CDR3 is 16 amino acids. CDR3 DNA sequence: TGTGCCAGCAGTGGCCCAGCGGGGGGGAACACCGGGGAGCTGATTTTT. Translated: CASSGPAGGNTGELIF.

In its sample, this clonotype was seen many times. V usage is TRBV6-5 and J usage is TRBJ2-3, with 11 nucleotides matching TRBD2. Germline values: CDR1 MNHEY, CDR2 SVGAGI. CDR3 length: 14 residues. V shed 6 bases, J shed 1 base, and the junction held 0 bases outside the gene matches. The CDR3 loop reads CASRTSGGTDTQYF. CDR3 DNA sequence: TGTGCCAGCAGGACTAGCGGGGGCACAGATACGCAGTATTTT.

This chain connects TRBV24-1 to TRBJ2-1, with 10 positions matching TRBD2. The CDR3 has 15 residues. Germline CDR1 reads KGHDR; CDR2 reads SFDVKD. Losses at the gene ends were 1 base for V and 12 bases for J; bases not matched to a gene: 8. This chain's CDR3 is CATSDLERGGPGQFF. The CDR3 region has the DNA TGTGCCACCAGTGATTTAGAGCGGGGGGGCCCGGGGCAGTTCTTC.

This clonotype was counted between two and nine times. V gene TRBV15 combines with J gene TRBJ2-6; TRBD1 might be the D (5 bases). Germline V gives CDR1 LNHNV, CDR2 YYDKDF (reference sequence). This CDR3 has 18 residues. V lost 0 bases to trimming and J lost 0 bases, with 12 bases between them. DNA for the CDR3: TGTGCCACCAGCAGAGAGGACACTTCTAGCTCTGGGGCCAACGTCCTGACTTTC. It is translated as CATSREDTSSSGANVLTF.

CDR3: CASSYSPLGALHF. CDR3 in DNA: TGTGCCAGCAGTTACAGCCCGCTCGGGGCCCTCCACTTT. The V and J genes are TRBV27 and TRBJ1-6, with D uncertain. Germline values: CDR1 MNHEY, CDR2 SMNVEV (reference sequence). The CDR3 extends over 13 amino acids. Trimming removed 4 bases from V and 14 bases from J, with 15 bases in between.

This clonotype appeared a few times. The chain carries TRBV7-2 and TRBJ1-1, with 10 bases aligning to TRBD1. V lost 5 bases and J lost 4; bases outside the gene matches: 7. CDR1 and CDR2 from the germline V gene are SGHTA and FQGNSA. This CDR3 spans 15 amino acids. CDR3 DNA sequence: TGTGCCAGCAGCCCCCGGACAGGGGGTTTCACTGAAGCTTTCTTT. Encoded protein: CASSPRTGGFTEAFF.